These 19 T cell receptor beta chains were sequenced from one sample in a study of blood T cell repertoires in COVID-19. Here immunoSEQ multiplex PCR was the method, and the copy in TCRdb shows in-frame clones only, minus some. Of roughly 52,000 clones detected, under 90% appear once; the ten largest clones hold around a tenth. Sequencing input: peripheral blood. The receptors were gathered from a man older than 75 with COVID-19, enrolled during active disease.

This CDR3 reads CASCKQGARGNTIYF. The CDR3 DNA reads TGTGCCAGCTGTAAACAGGGGGCGCGAGGAAACACCATATATTTT. The gene calls are TRBV28 and TRBJ1-3; 9 nucleotides line up with TRBD1. The CDR3 extends over 15 amino acids. Trimming cost V 8 bases and J 4 bases; bases outside gene matches: 9. From germline, CDR1 is MDHEN and CDR2 SYDVKM. Full variable domain (rest looked up from reference TRBV28 and TRBJ1-3): DVKVTQSSRYLVKRTGEKVFLECVQDMDHENMFWYRQDPGLGLRLIYFSYDVKMKEKGDIPEGYSVSREKKERFSLILESASTNQTSMYLCASCKQGARGNTIYFGEGSWLTVV.

V gene TRBV5-1 combines with J gene TRBJ2-1, with 11 bases that match TRBD2. The V and J ends lost 4 bases and 5 bases, in that order; junction bases with no gene match: 14. In germline, CDR1 is SGHRS, CDR2 YFSETQ. This CDR3 spans 18 amino acids. The CDR3 DNA reads as TGCGCCAGCAGCCTTGAGGCGTCTAGCGGGGGGAATAACAATGAGCAGTTCTTC. Protein sequence: CASSLEASSGGNNNEQFF. Looking up the rest from reference TRBV5-1 and TRBJ2-1 gives the full variable domain: KAGVTQTPRYLIKTRGQQVTLSCSPISGHRSVSWYQQTPGQGLQFLFEYFSETQRNKGNFPGRFSGRQFSNSRSEMNVSTLELGDSALYLCASSLEASSGGNNNEQFFGPGTRLTVL.

This chain joins TRBV4-1 and TRBJ1-6; D is possibly TRBD1 (5 bases). The length of the CDR3 is 16 residues. V was shortened by 4 bases and J by 7 bases, with 17 bases between the two germline ends. Per germline, CDR1 MGHRA and CDR2 YSYEKL. The CDR3 nucleotides read TGCGCCAGCAGCCCAGCCCGCGAGGGACTAAATTCACCCCTCCACTTT. Translating gives CASSPAREGLNSPLHF.

The rearrangement joins TRBV5-1 to TRBJ2-7, with TRBD1 identical over 7 bases. This CDR3 has 17 residues. The germline V gene encodes CDR1 SGHRS and CDR2 YFSETQ. J lost 3 bases, V lost 0 bases, and 12 bases had no gene match. CDR3 sequence (DNA): TGCGCCAGCAGCTTGGCCACAGGGGCCACTCTCTACTACGAGCAGTACTTC. Its translation: CASSLATGATLYYEQYF.

The genes are TRBV6-5 and TRBJ2-6, with D perhaps TRBD1 (5 bases). Trimming took 8 bases from V and 7 from J, leaving 18 bases between them. Germline V gives CDR1 MNHEY, CDR2 SVGAGI. This CDR3 comprises 15 residues. CDR3 in DNA: TGTGCCAGCGGGCAGGGTTTCAGTGGCGCCAACGTCCTGACTTTC. It codes for CASGQGFSGANVLTF.

The CDR3 loop is CASSDQGQAYEQYV. The CDR3 DNA follows: TGTGCCAGCAGTGACCAAGGACAGGCCTACGAGCAGTACGTC. This sequence joins TRBV2 and TRBJ2-7, with 7 nucleotides matching TRBD1. CDR3 length: 14 residues. The V gene's germline CDR1 is SNHLY and CDR2 FYNNEI. The J segment lost 2 bases and the V segment lost 3 bases, leaving 4 bases of the junction unmatched.

The rearrangement joins TRBV28 to TRBJ2-1; D is possibly TRBD2 (5 bases). The germline V gene encodes CDR1 MDHEN and CDR2 SYDVKM. This CDR3 comprises 15 residues. V gave up 5 bases and J gave up 4 bases, with 15 bases separating them. CDR3 amino acids: CASSPRIARYNEQFF. The CDR3 DNA sequence: TGTGCCAGCAGTCCCCGAATAGCGCGTTACAATGAGCAGTTCTTC.

The chain combines TRBV5-1 with TRBJ1-2; TRBD1 is a possible D gene (5 bases). Germline lookup yields CDR1 SGHRS and CDR2 YFSETQ. Trimming cost V 4 bases and J 1 base, with 11 bases left between them. The CDR3 sequence is 14 residues long. CDR3 sequence: CASSGADSNYGYTF. In DNA, the CDR3 is TGCGCCAGCAGCGGGGCAGACAGTAACTATGGCTACACCTTC.

The V gene is TRBV27, the J gene TRBJ2-3, with 7 bases identical to TRBD2. With V trimmed by 7 bases and J by 6 bases, 7 bases remained unmatched. CDR1 MNHEY and CDR2 SMNVEV come from the germline V gene (reference sequence). The CDR3 is made up of 13 amino acids. This CDR3 reads CASTARGEDTQYF. As DNA, the CDR3 is TGTGCCAGCACAGCACGGGGGGAGGATACGCAGTATTTT.

The V call is TRBV27, the J call TRBJ2-1, with a tentative D call TRBD2 (5 bases). Between the trimmed V and J ends, which lost 5 bases and 6 bases, there was a span of 14 bases. CDR1 and CDR2 from the germline V gene are MNHEY and SMNVEV (reference sequence). CDR3 size: 14 residues. The CDR3 spells CASSPIGGRNEQFF. CDR3 sequence (DNA): TGTGCCAGCAGTCCAATTGGAGGTCGCAATGAGCAGTTCTTC.

The chain links TRBV20-1 to TRBJ1-2; the D gene is possibly TRBD1 (6 bases). The germline CDR1 and CDR2 sequences are DFQATT and SNEGSKA (reference sequence). The CDR3 is made up of 15 amino acids. Trimming cost V 3 bases and J 0 bases, with 14 bases left between them. CDR3 DNA: TGCAGTGCTAGTGGGGGCGACTTAGCTAACTATGGCTACACCTTC. The encoded protein is CSASGGDLANYGYTF.

This clone was found once. This chain links TRBV7-6 with TRBJ1-3, with TRBD1 identical over 7 bases. V shed 7 bases and J 0 bases; nucleotides not matched to a gene: 3. CDR3 length equals 14 residues. Germline CDR1 reads SGHVS; CDR2 reads FNYEAQ. This CDR3 reads CASNQGGSGNTIYF. The DNA for the CDR3 is TGTGCCAGCAACCAGGGGGGCTCTGGAAACACCATATATTTT.

The gene calls are TRBV7-9 and TRBJ2-1; tentative D call: TRBD1 (6 bases). Trimming shortened V by 9 bases and J by 4 bases, and 13 bases separated the two germline ends. Germline-derived CDR1 and CDR2 are SEHNR and FQNEAQ (reference sequence). This CDR3 spans 13 amino acids. For the CDR3, the DNA is TGTGCCAGTTCCCCGGGACAATACAATGAGCAGTTCTTC. This gives the protein CASSPGQYNEQFF.

V and J are TRBV13 and TRBJ2-3; TRBD1 matches at 8 bases. Unmatched junction bases numbered 10, after V lost 4 bases and J lost 4 bases. CDR1 and CDR2 (germline): PRHDT, FYEKMQ (reference sequence). There are 16 residues in the CDR3. The CDR3 coding sequence is TGTGCCAGCAGCTCCCCCTCAGGGGGCCTGGCAGATACGCAGTATTTT. This sequence encodes CASSSPSGGLADTQYF.

The chain employs TRBV19 and TRBJ2-3, with 7 positions matching TRBD1. The germline gives CDR1 LNHDA, CDR2 SQIVND (reference sequence). Trimming removed 7 bases from V and 1 base from J; junction bases left unmatched: 11. The CDR3 totals 16 residues. This CDR3 is CASTSLGGEGTDTQYF. The CDR3 DNA follows: TGTGCCAGTACCTCTCTAGGGGGCGAGGGCACAGATACGCAGTATTTT.

The chain combines TRBV6-5 with TRBJ1-2, with D possibly being TRBD1 (5 bases). CDR1 is MNHEY and CDR2 is SVGAGI in the germline V gene. CDR3 size: 13 residues. V was trimmed by 7 bases and J by 7 bases, leaving 16 bases between them. The DNA of the CDR3 is TGTGCCAGCACGGCAGGGCCCGTTCGTGGCTACACCTTC. Its translation: CASTAGPVRGYTF.

In its sample, this clone was seen once. The J gene is TRBJ1-4, the V gene TRBV4-3, with unresolved D. From germline, CDR1 is LGHNA and CDR2 YSLEER. The CDR3 loop spans 14 amino acids. V shed 0 bases and J shed 8 bases, with 10 bases lying between them. The CDR3 region is CASSQDHSREKLFF. The CDR3 region has the DNA TGCGCCAGCAGCCAAGATCACAGTCGGGAAAAACTGTTTTTT.

The chain is built from TRBV11-2 and TRBJ1-4, with 7 bases lining up with TRBD1. In germline, CDR1 is SGHAT, CDR2 FQNNGV. The CDR3 length is 16 residues. V lost 5 bases to trimming and J lost 0 bases; unmatched junction nucleotides: 6. Written as DNA, the CDR3 is TGTGCCAGCAGCCGCGGACAGGTTGCAACTAATGAAAAACTGTTTTTT. Its translation is CASSRGQVATNEKLFF.

This clone came up a few times. This chain connects TRBV5-1 to TRBJ1-1; 7 nucleotides agree with TRBD1. The CDR3 is made up of 15 amino acids. The germline V gene has CDR1 SGHRS and CDR2 YFSETQ. Trimming removed 4 bases from V and 0 bases from J; junction bases left unmatched: 6. The chain's CDR3 is CASSRTGDMNTEAFF. For the CDR3, the DNA is TGCGCCAGCAGCAGGACAGGTGACATGAACACTGAAGCTTTCTTT. The whole variable domain, filled in from reference TRBV5-1 and TRBJ1-1, reads KAGVTQTPRYLIKTRGQQVTLSCSPISGHRSVSWYQQTPGQGLQFLFEYFSETQRNKGNFPGRFSGRQFSNSRSEMNVSTLELGDSALYLCASSRTGDMNTEAFFGQGTRLTVV.